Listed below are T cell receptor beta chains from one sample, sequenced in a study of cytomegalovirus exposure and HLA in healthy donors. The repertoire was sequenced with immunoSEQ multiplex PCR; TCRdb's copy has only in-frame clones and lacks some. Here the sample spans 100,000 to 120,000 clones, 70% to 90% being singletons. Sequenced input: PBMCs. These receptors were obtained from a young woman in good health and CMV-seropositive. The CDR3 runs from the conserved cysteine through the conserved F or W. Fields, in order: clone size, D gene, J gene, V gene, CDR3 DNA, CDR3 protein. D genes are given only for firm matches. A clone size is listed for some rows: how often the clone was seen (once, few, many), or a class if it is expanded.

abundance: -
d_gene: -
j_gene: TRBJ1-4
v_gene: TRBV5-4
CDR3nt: TGTGCCAGCAGCCGGGACGGAGGGGCCGGGGCTAATGAAAAACTGTTTTTT
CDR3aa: CASSRDGGAGANEKLFF

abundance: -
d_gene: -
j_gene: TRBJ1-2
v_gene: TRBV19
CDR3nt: TGTGCCAGTAGTATCATTAGTGCCTCCGACTACACCTTC
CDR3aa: CASSIISASDYTF

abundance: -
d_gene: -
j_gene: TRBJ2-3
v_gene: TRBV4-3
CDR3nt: TGCGCCAGCAGCACATTTTGGGGGGAGTTAGGAGATACGCAGTATTTT
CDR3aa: CASSTFWGELGDTQYF

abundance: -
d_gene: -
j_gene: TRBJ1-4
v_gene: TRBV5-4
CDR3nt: TGTGCCAGCAGCTTGGAGGGGGTCGGAAAACTGTTTTTT
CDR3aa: CASSLEGVGKLFF

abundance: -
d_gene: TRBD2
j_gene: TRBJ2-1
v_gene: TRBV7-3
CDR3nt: TGTGCCAGCAGCTTATCTAGCGGGGACTACAATGAGCAGTTCTTC
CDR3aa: CASSLSSGDYNEQFF

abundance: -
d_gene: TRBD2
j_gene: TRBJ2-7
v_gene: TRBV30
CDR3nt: TGTGCCTGGAGTATAGCGGGGGGGCTTACCAACGAGCAGTACTTC
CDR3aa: CAWSIAGGLTNEQYF

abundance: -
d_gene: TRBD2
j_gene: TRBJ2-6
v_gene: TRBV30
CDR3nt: TGTGCCTGGAGTCTCGGACTAGCGGGAGTAGTTGGGGCCAACGTCCTGACTTTC
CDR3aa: CAWSLGLAGVVGANVLTF

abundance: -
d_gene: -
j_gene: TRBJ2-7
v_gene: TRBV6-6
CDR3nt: TGTGCCAGCAGTGCTCGACAAGTCTACGAGCAGTACTTC
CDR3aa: CASSARQVYEQYF

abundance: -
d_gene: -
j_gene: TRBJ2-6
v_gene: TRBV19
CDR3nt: TGTGCCAGTAGTATGTCAGGGGCCAACGTCCTGACTTTC
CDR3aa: CASSMSGANVLTF

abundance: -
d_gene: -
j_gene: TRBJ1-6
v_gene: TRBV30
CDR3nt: TGTGCCTGGAGTAGTCGGGAGGATTCACCCCTCCACTTT
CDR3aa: CAWSSREDSPLHF

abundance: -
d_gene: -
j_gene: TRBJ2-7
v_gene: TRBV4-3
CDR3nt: TGCGCCAGCAGCCAAGATCCCGGGAACGAGCAGTACTTC
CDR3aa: CASSQDPGNEQYF

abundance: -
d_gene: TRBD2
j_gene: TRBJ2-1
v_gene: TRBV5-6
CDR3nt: TGTGCCAGCAGCTCCGAAAGGACTAGCGTTTGGTACAATGAGCAGTTCTTC
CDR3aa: CASSSERTSVWYNEQFF

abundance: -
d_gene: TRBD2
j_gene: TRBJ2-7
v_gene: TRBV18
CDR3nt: TGTGCCAGCTCACCATCCCCCAGCGGGGACTCCTACGAGCAGTACTTC
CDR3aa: CASSPSPSGDSYEQYF

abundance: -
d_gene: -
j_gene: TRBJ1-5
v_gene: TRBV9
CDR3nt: TGTGCCAGCAGCGTAACGGGGAGCAATCAGCCCCAGCATTTT
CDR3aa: CASSVTGSNQPQHF

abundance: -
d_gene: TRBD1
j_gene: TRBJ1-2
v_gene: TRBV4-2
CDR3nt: TGTGCCAGCAGCCAACTGGGACAGCTCTATGGCTACACCTTC
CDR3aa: CASSQLGQLYGYTF

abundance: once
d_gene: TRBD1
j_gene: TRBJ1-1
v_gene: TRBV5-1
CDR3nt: TGCGCCAGCAGCTCACAGGGGAGCACTGAAGCTTTCTTT
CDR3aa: CASSSQGSTEAFF